The clone carrying this TCR beta chain was found many times. The antigen is undetermined. TCR beta CDR3 regions were amplified from RNA transcripts. HTBI primers drove first-round RT-PCR of the TCR CDR3. Using its own MiXCR run on the multiplex PCR reads, TCRdb lists one record per CDR3 protein. This sample yields a few hundred thousand distinct CDR3 sequences, of which 18% are seen a single time; roughly 44% belongs to the top ten. The sample originates from a study of T cells in Graves' hyperthyroidism and ophthalmopathy. Study-level points and caveats: A model using 13 V-J features told ophthalmopathy apart from stable hyperthyroidism.

The germline gives CDR1 MNHEY, CDR2 SMNVEV (reference sequence). V shed 2 bases and J shed 4 bases, with 8 bases lying between them. The CDR3 runs to 14 residues. Patients counted as stable if ophthalmopathy did not develop within 18 months. The V call is TRBV27, the J call TRBJ2-2; D unresolved. The receptor's source is a man in his forties or fifties with Graves' hyperthyroidism. The specimen sequenced was blood. DNA for the CDR3: TGTGCCAGCAGTTTAAAGGTGCCCACCGGGGAGCTGTTTTTT. Amino acid sequence: CASSLKVPTGELFF.